These T cell receptor beta chains were read from a single sample in a study of CD8+ T cells in alopecia areata. TCRdb keeps only in-frame clones here, not all; method: immunoSEQ multiplex PCR. The table records tens of thousands of clones, about 45% of them present only once. Sample: CD8+ T cells sorted from blood, taken between weeks 36 and 40, from a patient treated with tofacitinib. Every receptor here comes from a human donor with alopecia areata. CDR3s include the opening cysteine and the closing phenylalanine or tryptophan. D genes are given only for firm matches. The size of a clone is reported for some rows only, either as once, few or many, or as a class for expanded clones.

len	d_gene	v_gene	abundance	j_gene	CDR3aa	CDR3nt
14	NA	TRBV29-1	NA	TRBJ2-7	CSVVVGGSSYEQYF	TGCAGCGTTGTAGTAGGGGGTAGCTCCTACGAGCAGTACTTC
15	TRBD2	TRBV5-1	few	TRBJ2-7	CASSLATSGLYEQYF	TGCGCCAGCAGCTTGGCTACTAGCGGACTGTACGAGCAGTACTTC
13	NA	TRBV5-1	few	TRBJ2-5	CASSLVPEETQYF	TGCGCCAGCAGCTTGGTTCCAGAAGAGACCCAGTACTTC
17	NA	TRBV23-1	NA	TRBJ2-1	CASSPPMGTPEIGEQFF	TGCGCCAGCAGCCCACCAATGGGGACACCGGAGATTGGTGAGCAGTTCTTC
17	TRBD2	TRBV29-1	NA	TRBJ2-3	CSVDGWSSGRGADTQYF	TGCAGCGTTGATGGTTGGTCTAGCGGGAGGGGGGCAGATACGCAGTATTTT
14	TRBD1	TRBV9	few	TRBJ2-7	CASSVGTGAYEQYF	TGTGCCAGCAGCGTAGGGACAGGGGCCTACGAGCAGTACTTC
12	NA	TRBV5-1	NA	TRBJ2-7	CASDGGSYEQYF	TGCGCCTCGGATGGTGGGTCCTACGAGCAGTACTTC
17	NA	TRBV27	NA	TRBJ2-3	CASSFGTSYGATDTQYF	TGTGCCAGCAGTTTCGGGACGTCGTATGGGGCGACAGATACGCAGTATTTT
14	NA	TRBV6-6	medium-sized	TRBJ2-5	CASSPQVTQETQYF	TGTGCCAGCAGTCCACAGGTCACCCAAGAGACCCAGTACTTC
14	TRBD1	TRBV2	few	TRBJ2-7	CASSLRGSAYEQYF	TGTGCCAGCAGCCTCAGGGGGTCGGCCTACGAGCAGTACTTC
16	NA	TRBV7-9	many	TRBJ2-7	CASSLGNGPTGNEQYF	TGTGCCAGCAGCTTAGGGAATGGGCCCACGGGGAACGAGCAGTACTTC
10	NA	TRBV29-1	NA	TRBJ2-7	CTILSYEQYF	TGCACCATTCTCAGCTACGAGCAGTACTTC
14	TRBD1	TRBV2	NA	TRBJ2-7	CASSWGTETYEQYF	TGTGCCAGCAGTTGGGGGACAGAGACTTACGAGCAGTACTTC
14	TRBD1	TRBV30	once	TRBJ1-2	CAWSVVGTGDGYTF	TGTGCCTGGAGTGTAGTGGGGACAGGGGATGGCTACACCTTC
13	NA	TRBV2	NA	TRBJ2-1	CASIGGSGNEQFF	TGTGCCAGCATAGGGGGTAGCGGCAATGAGCAGTTCTTC
12	NA	TRBV4-1	NA	TRBJ2-5	CATRAYGETQYF	TGCGCCACTAGGGCATACGGGGAGACCCAGTACTTC
11	NA	TRBV11-2	few	TRBJ2-7	CASNSGLEQYF	TGTGCCAGCAACTCCGGCCTCGAGCAGTACTTC
15	TRBD1	TRBV7-9	once	TRBJ2-7	CASTSLGTEFYEQYF	TGTGCCAGCACCTCACTCGGGACAGAATTCTACGAGCAGTACTTC
15	TRBD1	TRBV9	NA	TRBJ2-7	CASSAFTGTGYEQYF	TGTGCCAGCAGCGCCTTCACCGGGACAGGCTACGAGCAGTACTTC
14	NA	TRBV9	NA	TRBJ2-1	CASSVSGGGGEQFF	TGTGCCAGCAGCGTGAGCGGTGGAGGGGGTGAGCAGTTCTTC
15	TRBD1	TRBV6-4	NA	TRBJ1-1	CASSDSPGGITEAFF	TGTGCCAGCAGTGACTCGCCAGGGGGCATTACTGAAGCTTTCTTT
14	NA	TRBV27	few	TRBJ2-4	CASSPDTKGNIQYF	TGTGCCAGCAGTCCCGATACAAAGGGAAACATTCAGTACTTC
14	NA	TRBV29-1	once	TRBJ2-1	CSVVLVNSYNEQFF	TGCAGCGTTGTACTAGTTAACTCCTACAATGAGCAGTTCTTC
16	NA	TRBV4-3	NA	TRBJ2-7	CASSQDRRPDYYEQYF	TGCGCCAGCAGCCAAGATAGGCGGCCTGATTACTACGAGCAGTACTTC
15	NA	TRBV7-9	NA	TRBJ2-2	CASSLWDLGPGELFF	TGTGCCAGCAGCCTCTGGGACCTGGGGCCCGGGGAGCTGTTTTTT
12	TRBD1	TRBV30	few	TRBJ2-7	CAWRDRDYEQYF	TGTGCCTGGAGGGACAGGGACTACGAGCAGTACTTC